This T cell receptor beta chain was profiled in a study of regulatory T cells in long-lasting Graves disease. On the study more broadly: Patients with new Graves' disease had used antithyroid drugs below 3 months.

This clonotype occurred a few times. As yet, its antigen is unknown. Time point meaning: newly diagnosed GD, antithyroid drugs for less than 3 months. PBMC RNA was the source of the TCR library. Graves' disease diagnosis was established per American Thyroid Association guidelines. From germline, CDR1 is SNHLY and CDR2 FYNNEI. The CDR3 contains 14 residues. Trimming cost V 2 bases and J 11 bases; bases outside gene matches: 6. General study results and limits: Persistent Graves' disease cases displayed lower TCR diversity than newly diagnosed ones. Small numbers of samples may have cut accuracy.

According to the study, TCR beta libraries were built with iRepertoire HTBI primers and CDR3-region Arm-PCR. TCRdb reanalysed the multiplex PCR reads using MiXCR and keeps one entry per CDR3 protein. The sample shows some 560,000 distinct CDR3 sequences, around 16% of them seen only once. The same data also went into a second study, on T cells in Graves' hyperthyroidism and ophthalmopathy.

The chain couples TRBV2 to TRBJ1-6; TRBD1 agrees at 7 bases. The source material was peripheral blood mononuclear cells (PBMCs), sampled at new diagnosis, from a patient treated with antithyroid drugs. The receptor was isolated from a woman aged 35-60 years with Graves disease. The CDR3 protein is CASSEPGGGAPLHF. The CDR3, as DNA: TGTGCCAGCAGTGAACCCGGAGGGGGCGCACCCCTCCACTTT. Based on the CDR3 plus reference TRBV2 and TRBJ1-6, the full variable domain is EPEVTQTPSHQVTQMGQEVILRCVPISNHLYFYWYRQILGQKVEFLVSFYNNEISEKSEIFDDQFSVERPDGSNFTLKIRSTKLEDSAMYFCASSEPGGGAPLHFGNGTRLTVT.